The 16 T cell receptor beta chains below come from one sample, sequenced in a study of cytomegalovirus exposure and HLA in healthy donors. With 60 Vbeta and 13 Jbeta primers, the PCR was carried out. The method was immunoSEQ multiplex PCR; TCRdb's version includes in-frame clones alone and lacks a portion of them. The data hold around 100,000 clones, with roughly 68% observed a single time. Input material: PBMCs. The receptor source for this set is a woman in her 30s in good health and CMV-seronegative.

CDR3 DNA: TGCGCCAGCAGAGCCCAACGGGGCACAGATACGCAGTATTTT. This gives the protein CASRAQRGTDTQYF. The genes are TRBV5-1 and TRBJ2-3; no clear D gene. The CDR3 sequence is 14 residues long. Germline CDR1 and CDR2: SGHRS and YFSETQ. Trimming cost V 5 bases and J 1 base, with 11 bases left between them.

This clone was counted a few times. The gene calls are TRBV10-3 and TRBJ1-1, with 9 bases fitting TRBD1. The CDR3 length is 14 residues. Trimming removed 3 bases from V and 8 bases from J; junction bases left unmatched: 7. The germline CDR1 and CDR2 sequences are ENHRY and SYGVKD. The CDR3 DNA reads TGTGCCATCAGTGAACTGGACAGGGGTGAGGAAGCTTTCTTT. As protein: CAISELDRGEEAFF.

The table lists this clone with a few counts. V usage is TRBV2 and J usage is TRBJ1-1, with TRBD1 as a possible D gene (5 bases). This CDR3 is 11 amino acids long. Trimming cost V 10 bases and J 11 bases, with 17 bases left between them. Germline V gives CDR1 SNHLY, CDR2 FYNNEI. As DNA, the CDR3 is TGTGCCACTAACCCAGGGTTAGAGGCTTTCTTT. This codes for CATNPGLEAFF.

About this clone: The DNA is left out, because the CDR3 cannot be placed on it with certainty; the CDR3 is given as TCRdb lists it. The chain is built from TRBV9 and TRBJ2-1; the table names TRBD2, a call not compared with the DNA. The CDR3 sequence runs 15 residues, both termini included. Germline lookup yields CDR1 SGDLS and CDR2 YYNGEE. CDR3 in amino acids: CASSVAAGTSEVRFF.

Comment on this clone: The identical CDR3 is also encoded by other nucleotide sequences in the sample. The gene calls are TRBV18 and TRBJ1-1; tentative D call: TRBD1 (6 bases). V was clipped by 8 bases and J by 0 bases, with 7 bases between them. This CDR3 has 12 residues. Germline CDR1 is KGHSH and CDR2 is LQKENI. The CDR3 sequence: CASGGMNTEAFF. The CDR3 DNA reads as TGTGCCAGCGGGGGCATGAACACTGAAGCTTTCTTT. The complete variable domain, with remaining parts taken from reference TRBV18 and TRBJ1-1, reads NAGVMQNPRHLVRRRGQEARLRCSPMKGHSHVYWYRQLPEEGLKFMVYLQKENIIDESGMPKERFSAEFPKEGPSILRIQQVVRGDSAAYFCASGGMNTEAFFGQGTRLTVV.

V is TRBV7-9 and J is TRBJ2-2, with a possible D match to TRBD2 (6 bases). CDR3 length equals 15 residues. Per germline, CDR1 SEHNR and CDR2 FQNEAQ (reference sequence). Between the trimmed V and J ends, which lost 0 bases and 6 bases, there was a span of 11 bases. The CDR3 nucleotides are TGTGCCAGCAGCTTAGCCTCGGGAGTGGCCGGGGAGCTGTTTTTT. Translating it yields CASSLASGVAGELFF.

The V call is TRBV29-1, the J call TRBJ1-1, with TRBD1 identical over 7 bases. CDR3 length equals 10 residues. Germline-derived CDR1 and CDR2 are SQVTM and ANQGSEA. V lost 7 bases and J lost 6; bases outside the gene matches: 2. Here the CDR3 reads CSAGQAEAFF. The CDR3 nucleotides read TGCAGCGCAGGACAGGCTGAAGCTTTCTTT.

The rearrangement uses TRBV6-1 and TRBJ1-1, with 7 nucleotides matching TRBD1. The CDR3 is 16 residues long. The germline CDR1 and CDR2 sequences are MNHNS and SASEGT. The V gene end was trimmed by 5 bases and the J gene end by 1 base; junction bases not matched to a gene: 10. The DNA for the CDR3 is TGTGCCAGCAGTCAAGACAGGGTGAGGGGGAACACTGAAGCTTTCTTT. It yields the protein CASSQDRVRGNTEAFF.

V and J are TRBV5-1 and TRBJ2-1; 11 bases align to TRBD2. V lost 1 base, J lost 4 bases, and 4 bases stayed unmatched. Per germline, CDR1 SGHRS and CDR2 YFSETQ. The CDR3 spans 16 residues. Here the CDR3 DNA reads TGCGCCAGCAGCTTGCTTGCTAGCGGGGGGTACAATGAGCAGTTCTTC. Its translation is CASSLLASGGYNEQFF.

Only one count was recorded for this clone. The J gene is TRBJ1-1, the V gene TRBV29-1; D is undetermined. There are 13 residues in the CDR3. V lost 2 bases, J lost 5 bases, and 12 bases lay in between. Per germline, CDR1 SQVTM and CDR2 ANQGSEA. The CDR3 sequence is CSVEWGAGTEAFF. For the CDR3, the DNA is TGCAGCGTTGAATGGGGTGCGGGGACTGAAGCTTTCTTT.

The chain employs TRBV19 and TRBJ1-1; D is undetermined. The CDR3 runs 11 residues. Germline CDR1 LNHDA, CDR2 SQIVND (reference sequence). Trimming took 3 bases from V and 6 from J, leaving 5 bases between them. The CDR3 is CASSMGPEAFF. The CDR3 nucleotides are TGTGCCAGTAGTATGGGCCCTGAAGCTTTCTTT.

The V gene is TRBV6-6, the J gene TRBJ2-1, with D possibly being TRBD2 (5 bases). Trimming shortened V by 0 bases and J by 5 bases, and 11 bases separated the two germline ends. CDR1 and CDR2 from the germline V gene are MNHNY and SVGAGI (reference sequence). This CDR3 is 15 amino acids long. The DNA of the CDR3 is TGTGCCAGCAGTTACTCGATTTACGGGGACAATGAGCAGTTCTTC. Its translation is CASSYSIYGDNEQFF.

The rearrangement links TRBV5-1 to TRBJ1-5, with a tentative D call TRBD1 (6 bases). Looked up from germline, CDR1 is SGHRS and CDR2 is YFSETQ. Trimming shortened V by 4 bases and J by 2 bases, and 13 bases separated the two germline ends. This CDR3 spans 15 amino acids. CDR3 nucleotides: TGCGCCAGCAGCCTCCAGGGGACGGGCAATCAGCCCCAGCATTTT. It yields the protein CASSLQGTGNQPQHF.

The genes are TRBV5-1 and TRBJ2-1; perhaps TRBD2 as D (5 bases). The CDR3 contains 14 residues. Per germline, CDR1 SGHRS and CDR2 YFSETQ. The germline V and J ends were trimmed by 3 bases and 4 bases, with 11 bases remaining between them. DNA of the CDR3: TGCGCCAGCAGCTCTGGAGGACGGTACAATGAGCAGTTCTTC. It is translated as CASSSGGRYNEQFF.

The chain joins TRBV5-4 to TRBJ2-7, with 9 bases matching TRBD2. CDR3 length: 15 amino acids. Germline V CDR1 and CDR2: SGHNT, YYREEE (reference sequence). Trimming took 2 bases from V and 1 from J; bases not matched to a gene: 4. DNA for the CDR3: TGTGCCAGCAGCTTTAGCGGGAGTAGTTCCTACGAGCAGTACTTC. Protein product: CASSFSGSSSYEQYF. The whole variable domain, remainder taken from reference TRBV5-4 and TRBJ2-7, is ETGVTQSPTHLIKTRGQQVTLRCSSQSGHNTVSWYQQALGQGPQFIFQYYREEENGRGNFPPRFSGLQFPNYSSELNVNALELDDSALYLCASSFSGSSSYEQYFGPGTRLTVT.

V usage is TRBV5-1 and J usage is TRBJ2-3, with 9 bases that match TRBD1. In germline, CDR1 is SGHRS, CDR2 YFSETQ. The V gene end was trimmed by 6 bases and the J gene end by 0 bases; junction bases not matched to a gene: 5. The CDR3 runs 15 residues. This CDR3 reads CASTRQGESTDTQYF. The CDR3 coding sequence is TGCGCCAGCACCAGACAGGGGGAAAGCACAGATACGCAGTATTTT.